This TCR beta chain comes out of a study of cytomegalovirus exposure and HLA in healthy donors. Primers included in the PCR were 60 Vbeta and 13 Jbeta primers. Clones were read by immunoSEQ multiplex PCR, and TCRdb kept only the in-frame ones, dropping some. This sample yields about 170,000 clones, of which roughly 80% are seen a single time; about 2% belongs to the top ten. Study results and caveats: Later, an analysis found that common viral pathogens appeared to be linked with several of the most significant clusters.

The CDR3 has 14 residues. The V gene's germline CDR1 is MNHNY and CDR2 SVGAGI (reference sequence). Unmatched junction bases numbered 5, after V lost 6 bases and J lost 5 bases. Concerning this clone: Its antigen is as yet unknown.

The sample consisted of PBMCs. The V call is TRBV6-6, the J call TRBJ2-3, with 10 bases that match TRBD2. The TCR comes from a female donor in good health and CMV-seronegative. CDR3 sequence reads: CASRAGGGRDTQYF. The CDR3 region has the DNA TGTGCCAGCAGAGCGGGAGGGGGGAGAGATACGCAGTATTTT.